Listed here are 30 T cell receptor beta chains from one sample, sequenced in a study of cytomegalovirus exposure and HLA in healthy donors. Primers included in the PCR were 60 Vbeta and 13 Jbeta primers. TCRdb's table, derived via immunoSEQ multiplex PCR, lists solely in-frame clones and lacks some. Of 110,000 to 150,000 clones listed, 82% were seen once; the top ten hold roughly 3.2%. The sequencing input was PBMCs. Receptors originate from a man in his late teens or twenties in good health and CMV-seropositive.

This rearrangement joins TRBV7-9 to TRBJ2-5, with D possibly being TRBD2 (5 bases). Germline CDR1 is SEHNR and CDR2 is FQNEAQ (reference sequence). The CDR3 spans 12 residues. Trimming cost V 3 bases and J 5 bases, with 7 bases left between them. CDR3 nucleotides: TGTGCCAGCAGCTTCGGGGTTGAGACCCAGTACTTC. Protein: CASSFGVETQYF.

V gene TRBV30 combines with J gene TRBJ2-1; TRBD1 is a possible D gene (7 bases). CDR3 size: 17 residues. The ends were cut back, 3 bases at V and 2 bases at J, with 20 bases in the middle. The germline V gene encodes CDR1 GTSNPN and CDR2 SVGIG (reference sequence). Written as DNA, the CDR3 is TGTGCCTGGAGGGGTCAGGGGGGTCGAAGCGCCTACAATGAGCAGTTCTTC. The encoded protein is CAWRGQGGRSAYNEQFF.

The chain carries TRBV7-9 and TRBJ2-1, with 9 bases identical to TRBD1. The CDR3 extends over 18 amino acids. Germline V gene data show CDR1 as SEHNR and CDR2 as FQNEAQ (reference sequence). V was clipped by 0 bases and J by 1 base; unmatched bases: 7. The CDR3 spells CASSLADRGTSSYNEQFF. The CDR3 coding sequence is TGTGCCAGCAGCTTAGCGGACAGGGGCACTTCGTCCTACAATGAGCAGTTCTTC.

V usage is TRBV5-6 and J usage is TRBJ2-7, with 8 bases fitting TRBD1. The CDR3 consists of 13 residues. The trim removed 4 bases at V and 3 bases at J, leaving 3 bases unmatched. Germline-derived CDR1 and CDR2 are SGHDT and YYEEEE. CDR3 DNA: TGTGCCAGCAGCCTGGGACAGGTCTACGAGCAGTACTTC. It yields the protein CASSLGQVYEQYF.

In nucleotides, the CDR3 is TGCGCCAGCAGCTTGGCGCCCAGCTATGGCTACACCTTC. It translates to CASSLAPSYGYTF. The rearrangement links TRBV5-1 to TRBJ1-2, with D unclear. Germline assignment: CDR1 SGHRS and CDR2 YFSETQ. V dropped 0 bases and J dropped 4 bases, with 7 bases sitting between them. The CDR3 has 13 amino acids. Complete variable domain (other parts from reference TRBV5-1 and TRBJ1-2): KAGVTQTPRYLIKTRGQQVTLSCSPISGHRSVSWYQQTPGQGLQFLFEYFSETQRNKGNFPGRFSGRQFSNSRSEMNVSTLELGDSALYLCASSLAPSYGYTFGSGTRLTVV.

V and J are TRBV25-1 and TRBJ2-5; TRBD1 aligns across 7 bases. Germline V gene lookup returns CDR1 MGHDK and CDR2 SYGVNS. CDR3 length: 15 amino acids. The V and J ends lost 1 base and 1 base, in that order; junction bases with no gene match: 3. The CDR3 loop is CASSELTGTQETQYF. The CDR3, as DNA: TGTGCCAGCAGTGAATTGACAGGGACCCAAGAGACCCAGTACTTC.

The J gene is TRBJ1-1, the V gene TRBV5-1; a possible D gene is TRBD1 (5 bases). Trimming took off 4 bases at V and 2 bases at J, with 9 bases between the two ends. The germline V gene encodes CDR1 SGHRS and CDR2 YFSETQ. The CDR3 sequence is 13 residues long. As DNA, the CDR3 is TGCGCCAGCAGCGGGGGGGACAACACTGAAGCTTTCTTT. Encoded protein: CASSGGDNTEAFF. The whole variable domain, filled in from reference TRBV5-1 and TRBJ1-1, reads KAGVTQTPRYLIKTRGQQVTLSCSPISGHRSVSWYQQTPGQGLQFLFEYFSETQRNKGNFPGRFSGRQFSNSRSEMNVSTLELGDSALYLCASSGGDNTEAFFGQGTRLTVV.

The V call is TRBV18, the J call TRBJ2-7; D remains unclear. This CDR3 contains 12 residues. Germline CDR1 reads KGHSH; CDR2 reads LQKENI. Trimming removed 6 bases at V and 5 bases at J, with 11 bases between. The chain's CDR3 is CASSPGTNEQYF. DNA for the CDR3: TGTGCCAGCTCCCCCGGCACTAACGAGCAGTACTTC.

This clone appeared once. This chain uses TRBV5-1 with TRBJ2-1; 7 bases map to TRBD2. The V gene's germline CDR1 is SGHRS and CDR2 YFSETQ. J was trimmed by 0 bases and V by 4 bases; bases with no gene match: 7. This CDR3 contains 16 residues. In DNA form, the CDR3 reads TGCGCCAGCAGCGCAGTAGCGGGCAGCTCCTACAATGAGCAGTTCTTC. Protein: CASSAVAGSSYNEQFF.

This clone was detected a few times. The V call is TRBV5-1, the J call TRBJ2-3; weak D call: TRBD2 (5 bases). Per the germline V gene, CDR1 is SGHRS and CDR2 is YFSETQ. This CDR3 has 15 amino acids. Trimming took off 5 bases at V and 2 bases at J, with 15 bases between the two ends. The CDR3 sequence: CASRPKPGFTDTQYF. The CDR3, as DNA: TGCGCCAGCAGACCAAAACCGGGATTCACAGATACGCAGTATTTT.

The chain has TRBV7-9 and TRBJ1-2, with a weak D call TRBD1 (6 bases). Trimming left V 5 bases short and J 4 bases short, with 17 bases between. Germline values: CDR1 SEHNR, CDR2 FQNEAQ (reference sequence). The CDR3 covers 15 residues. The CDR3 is CASSPAAGAGYGYTF. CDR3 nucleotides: TGTGCCAGCAGCCCAGCTGCAGGGGCTGGCTATGGCTACACCTTC.

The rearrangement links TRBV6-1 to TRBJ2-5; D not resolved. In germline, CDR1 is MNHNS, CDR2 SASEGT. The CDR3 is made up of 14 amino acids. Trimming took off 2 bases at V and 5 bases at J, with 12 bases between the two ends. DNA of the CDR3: TGTGCCAGCAGTGAAAATCTTAGAGCGGAGACCCAGTACTTC. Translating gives CASSENLRAETQYF.

Here the CDR3 reads CASSWTSGATDTQYF. In nucleotides, the CDR3 is TGTGCCAGCAGCTGGACTAGCGGGGCCACAGATACGCAGTATTTT. The genes are TRBV7-3 and TRBJ2-3; 12 positions match TRBD2. Germline CDR1 is SGHTA and CDR2 is FQGTGA. The V segment lost 4 bases and the J segment 2 bases; nucleotides outside the gene matches: 1. This CDR3 is 15 amino acids long.

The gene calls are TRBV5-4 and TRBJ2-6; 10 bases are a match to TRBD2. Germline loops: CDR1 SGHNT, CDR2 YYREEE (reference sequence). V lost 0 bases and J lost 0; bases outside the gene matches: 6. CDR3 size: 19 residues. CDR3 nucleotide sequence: TGTGCCAGCAGCTTGGGTGGACTAGCGGCCAGCTCTGGGGCCAACGTCCTGACTTTC. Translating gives CASSLGGLAASSGANVLTF. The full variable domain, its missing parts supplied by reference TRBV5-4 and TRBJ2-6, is ETGVTQSPTHLIKTRGQQVTLRCSSQSGHNTVSWYQQALGQGPQFIFQYYREEENGRGNFPPRFSGLQFPNYSSELNVNALELDDSALYLCASSLGGLAASSGANVLTFGAGSRLTVL.

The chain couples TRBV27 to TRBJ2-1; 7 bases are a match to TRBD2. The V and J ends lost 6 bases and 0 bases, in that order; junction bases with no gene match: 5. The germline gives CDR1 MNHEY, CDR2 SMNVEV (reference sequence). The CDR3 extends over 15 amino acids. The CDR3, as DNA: TGTGCCAGCAGAGAGAGCGGGGACTCCTACAATGAGCAGTTCTTC. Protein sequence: CASRESGDSYNEQFF.

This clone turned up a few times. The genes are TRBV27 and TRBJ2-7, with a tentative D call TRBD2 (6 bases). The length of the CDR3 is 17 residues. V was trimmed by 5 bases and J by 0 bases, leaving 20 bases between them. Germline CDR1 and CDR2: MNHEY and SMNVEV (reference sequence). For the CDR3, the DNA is TGTGCCAGCAGTCCGGGGACTCCCAACCTTGGCTCCTACGAGCAGTACTTC. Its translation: CASSPGTPNLGSYEQYF.

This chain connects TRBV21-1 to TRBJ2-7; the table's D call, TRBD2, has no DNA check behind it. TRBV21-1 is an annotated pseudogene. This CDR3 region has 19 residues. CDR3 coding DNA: TGTGCCAGCAGCAAAGCGCTTAGAGGATACTCGCGGGAGACTCGAGAGCAGTACTTC. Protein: CASSKALRGYSRETREQYF.

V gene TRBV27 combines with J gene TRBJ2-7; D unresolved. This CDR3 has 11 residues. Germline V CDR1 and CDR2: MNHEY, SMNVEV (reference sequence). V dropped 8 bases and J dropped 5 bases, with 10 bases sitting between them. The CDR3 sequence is CASGSPHEQYF. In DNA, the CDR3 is TGTGCCAGCGGCTCCCCTCACGAGCAGTACTTC.

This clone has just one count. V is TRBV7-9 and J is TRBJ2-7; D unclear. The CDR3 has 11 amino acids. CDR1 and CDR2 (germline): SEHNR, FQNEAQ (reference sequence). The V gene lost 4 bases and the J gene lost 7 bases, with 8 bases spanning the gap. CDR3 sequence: CASSSSGEQYF. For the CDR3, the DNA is TGTGCCAGCAGCTCCTCCGGTGAGCAGTACTTC.

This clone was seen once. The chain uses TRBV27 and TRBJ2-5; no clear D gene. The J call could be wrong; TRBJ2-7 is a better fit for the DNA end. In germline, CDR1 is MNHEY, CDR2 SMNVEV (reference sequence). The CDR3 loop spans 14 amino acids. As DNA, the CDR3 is TGTGCCAGCAGTTTATCGGCCACAGACTACGAGCAGTACTTC. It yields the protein CASSLSATDYEQYF.

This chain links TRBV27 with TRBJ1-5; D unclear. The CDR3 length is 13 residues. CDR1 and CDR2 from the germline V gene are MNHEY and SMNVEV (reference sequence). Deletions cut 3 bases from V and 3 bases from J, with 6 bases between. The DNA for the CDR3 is TGTGCCAGCAGTTTCAGTTTCAATCAGCCCCAGCATTTT. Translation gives CASSFSFNQPQHF.

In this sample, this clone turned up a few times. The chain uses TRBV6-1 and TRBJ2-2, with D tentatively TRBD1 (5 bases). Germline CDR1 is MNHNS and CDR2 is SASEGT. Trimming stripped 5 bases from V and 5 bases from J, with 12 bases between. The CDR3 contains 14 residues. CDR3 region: CASSPQGTTGELFF. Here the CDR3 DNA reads TGTGCCAGCAGTCCCCAGGGTACGACCGGGGAGCTGTTTTTT.

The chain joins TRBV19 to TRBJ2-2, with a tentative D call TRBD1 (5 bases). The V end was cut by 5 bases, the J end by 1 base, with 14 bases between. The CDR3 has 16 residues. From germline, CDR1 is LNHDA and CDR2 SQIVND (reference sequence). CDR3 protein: CASSRWGTQNTGELFF. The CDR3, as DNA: TGTGCCAGTAGTCGTTGGGGCACGCAGAACACCGGGGAGCTGTTTTTT.

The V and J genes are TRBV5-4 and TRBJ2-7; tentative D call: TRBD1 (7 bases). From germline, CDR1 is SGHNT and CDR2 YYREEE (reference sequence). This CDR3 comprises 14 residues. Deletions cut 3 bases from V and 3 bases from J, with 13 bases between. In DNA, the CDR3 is TGTGCCAGCAGCTGGCACAGGGGACTCTACGAGCAGTACTTC. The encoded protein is CASSWHRGLYEQYF.

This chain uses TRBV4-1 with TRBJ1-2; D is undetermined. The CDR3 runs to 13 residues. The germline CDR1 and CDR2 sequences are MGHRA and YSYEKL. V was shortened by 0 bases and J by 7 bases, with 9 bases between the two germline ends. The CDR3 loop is CASSQDGGLGYTF. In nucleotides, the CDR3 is TGCGCCAGCAGCCAAGATGGTGGGCTTGGCTACACCTTC.

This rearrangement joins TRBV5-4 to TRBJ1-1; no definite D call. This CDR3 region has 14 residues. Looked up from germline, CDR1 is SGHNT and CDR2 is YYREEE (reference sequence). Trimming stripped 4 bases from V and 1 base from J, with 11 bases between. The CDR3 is CASSLDGKNTEAFF. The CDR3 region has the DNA TGTGCCAGCAGCCTGGACGGTAAGAACACTGAAGCTTTCTTT.

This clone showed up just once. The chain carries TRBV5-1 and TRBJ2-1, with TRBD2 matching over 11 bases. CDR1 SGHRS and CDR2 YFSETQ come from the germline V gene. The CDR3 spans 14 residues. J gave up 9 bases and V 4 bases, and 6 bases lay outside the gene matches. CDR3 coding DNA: TGCGCCAGCAGCGTACTAGCGGGAGACCCTGAGCAGTTCTTC. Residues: CASSVLAGDPEQFF.

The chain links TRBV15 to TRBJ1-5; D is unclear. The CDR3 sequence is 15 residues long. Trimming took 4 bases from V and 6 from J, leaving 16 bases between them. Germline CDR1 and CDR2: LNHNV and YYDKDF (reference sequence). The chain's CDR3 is CATSTDRGLGQPQHF. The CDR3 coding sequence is TGTGCCACCAGCACCGACCGGGGTCTGGGTCAGCCCCAGCATTTT. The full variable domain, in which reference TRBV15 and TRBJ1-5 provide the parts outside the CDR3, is DAMVIQNPRYQVTQFGKPVTLSCSQTLNHNVMYWYQQKSSQAPKLLFHYYDKDFNNEADTPDNFQSRRPNTSFCFLDIRSPGLGDTAMYLCATSTDRGLGQPQHFGDGTRLSIL.

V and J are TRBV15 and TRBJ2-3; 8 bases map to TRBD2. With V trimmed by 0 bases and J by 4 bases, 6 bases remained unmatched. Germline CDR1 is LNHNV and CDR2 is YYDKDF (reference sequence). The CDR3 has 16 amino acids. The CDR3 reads CATSREGAREADTQYF. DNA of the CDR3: TGTGCCACCAGCAGAGAAGGAGCGCGGGAGGCAGATACGCAGTATTTT.

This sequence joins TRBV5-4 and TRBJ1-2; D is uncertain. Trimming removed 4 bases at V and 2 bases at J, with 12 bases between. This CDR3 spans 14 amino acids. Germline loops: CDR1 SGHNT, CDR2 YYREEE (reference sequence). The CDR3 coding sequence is TGTGCCAGCAGCCCCCGGGGTTACAACTATGGCTACACCTTC. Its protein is CASSPRGYNYGYTF.